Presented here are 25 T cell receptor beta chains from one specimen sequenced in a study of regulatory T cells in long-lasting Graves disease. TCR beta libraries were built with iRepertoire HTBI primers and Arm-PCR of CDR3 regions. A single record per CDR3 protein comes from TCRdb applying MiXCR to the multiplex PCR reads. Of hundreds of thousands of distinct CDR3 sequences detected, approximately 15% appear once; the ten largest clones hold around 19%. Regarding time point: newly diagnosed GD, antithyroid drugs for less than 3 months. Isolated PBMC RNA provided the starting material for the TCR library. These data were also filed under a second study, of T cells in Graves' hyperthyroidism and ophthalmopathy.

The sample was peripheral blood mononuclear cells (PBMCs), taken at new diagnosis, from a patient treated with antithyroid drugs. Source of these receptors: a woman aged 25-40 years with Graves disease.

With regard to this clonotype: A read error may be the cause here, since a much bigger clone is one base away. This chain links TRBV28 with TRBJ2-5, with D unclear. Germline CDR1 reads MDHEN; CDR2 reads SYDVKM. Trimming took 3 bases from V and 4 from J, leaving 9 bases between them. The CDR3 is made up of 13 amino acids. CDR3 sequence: CASSFPPPETQYF. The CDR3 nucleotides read TGTGCCAGCAGTTTCCCGCCCCCAGAGACCCAGTACTTC.

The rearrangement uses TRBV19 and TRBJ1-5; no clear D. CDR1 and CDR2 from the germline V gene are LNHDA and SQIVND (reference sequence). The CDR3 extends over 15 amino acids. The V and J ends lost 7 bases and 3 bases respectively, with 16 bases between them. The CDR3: CASTPEEGFNQPQHF. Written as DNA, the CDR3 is TGTGCCAGTACCCCAGAGGAGGGTTTCAATCAGCCCCAGCATTTT.

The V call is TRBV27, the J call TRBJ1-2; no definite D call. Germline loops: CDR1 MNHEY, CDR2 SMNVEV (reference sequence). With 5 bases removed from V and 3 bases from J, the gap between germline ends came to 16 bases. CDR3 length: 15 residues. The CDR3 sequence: CASSPSRGSDYGYTF. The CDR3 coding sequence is TGTGCCAGCAGTCCAAGTCGTGGATCCGACTATGGCTACACCTTC.

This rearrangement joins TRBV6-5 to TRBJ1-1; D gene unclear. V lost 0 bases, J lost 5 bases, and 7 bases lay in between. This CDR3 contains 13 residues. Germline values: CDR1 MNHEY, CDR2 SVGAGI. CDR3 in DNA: TGTGCCAGCAGTTACTCCACTGGGACTGAAGCTTTCTTT. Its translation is CASSYSTGTEAFF.

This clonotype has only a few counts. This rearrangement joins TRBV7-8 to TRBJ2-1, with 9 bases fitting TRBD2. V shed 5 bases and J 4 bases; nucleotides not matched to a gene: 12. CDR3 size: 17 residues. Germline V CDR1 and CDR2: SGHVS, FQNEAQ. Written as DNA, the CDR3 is TGTGCCAGCAGCGCACCCCAACCGGGACTAGCTTACAATGAGCAGTTCTTC. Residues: CASSAPQPGLAYNEQFF.

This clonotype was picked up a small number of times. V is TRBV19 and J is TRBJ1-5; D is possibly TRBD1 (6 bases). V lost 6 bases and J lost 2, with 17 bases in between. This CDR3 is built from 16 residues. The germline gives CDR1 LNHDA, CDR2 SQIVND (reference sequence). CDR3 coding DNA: TGTGCCAGTAGACGAGGGGGGGGTTTGGGCAATCAGCCCCAGCATTTT. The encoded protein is CASRRGGGLGNQPQHF. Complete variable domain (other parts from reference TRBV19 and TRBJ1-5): DGGITQSPKYLFRKEGQNVTLSCEQNLNHDAMYWYRQDPGQGLRLIYYSQIVNDFQKGDIAEGYSVSREKKESFPLTVTSAQKNPTAFYLCASRRGGGLGNQPQHFGDGTRLSIL.

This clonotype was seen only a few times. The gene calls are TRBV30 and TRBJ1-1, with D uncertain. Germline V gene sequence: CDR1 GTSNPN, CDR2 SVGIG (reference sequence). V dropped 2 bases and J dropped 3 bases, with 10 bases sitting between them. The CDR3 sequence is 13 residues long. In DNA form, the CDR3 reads TGTGCCTGGAGTTATGGGATCGACACTGAAGCTTTCTTT. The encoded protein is CAWSYGIDTEAFF. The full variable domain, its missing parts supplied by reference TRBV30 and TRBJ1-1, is SQTIHQWPATLVQPVGSPLSLECTVEGTSNPNLYWYRQAAGRGLQLLFYSVGIGQISSEVPQNLSASRPQDRQFILSSKKLLLSDSGFYLCAWSYGIDTEAFFGQGTRLTVV.

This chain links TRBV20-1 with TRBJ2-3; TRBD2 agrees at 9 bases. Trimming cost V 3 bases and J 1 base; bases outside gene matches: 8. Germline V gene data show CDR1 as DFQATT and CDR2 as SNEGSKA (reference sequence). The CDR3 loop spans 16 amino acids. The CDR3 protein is CSASSFSGRGTDTQYF. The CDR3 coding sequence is TGCAGTGCTAGCTCCTTTAGCGGGAGAGGCACAGATACGCAGTATTTT.

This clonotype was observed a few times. The CDR3 protein is CASSRKATEGNNEQFF. As DNA, the CDR3 is TGTGCCAGCAGCCGAAAAGCGACGGAGGGGAACAATGAGCAGTTCTTC. The V and J genes are TRBV14 and TRBJ2-1, with D maybe TRBD2 (6 bases). This CDR3 has 16 residues. CDR1 and CDR2 (germline): SGHDN, FVKESK. Trimming took 4 bases from V and 5 from J, leaving 18 bases between them.

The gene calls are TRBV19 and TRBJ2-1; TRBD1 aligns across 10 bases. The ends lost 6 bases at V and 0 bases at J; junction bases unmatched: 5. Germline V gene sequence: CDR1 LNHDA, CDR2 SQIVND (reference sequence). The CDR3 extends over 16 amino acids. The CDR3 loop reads CASSRDRGSSYNEQFF. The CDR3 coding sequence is TGTGCCAGTAGCCGGGACAGGGGTTCCTCCTACAATGAGCAGTTCTTC. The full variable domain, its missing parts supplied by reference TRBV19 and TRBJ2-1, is DGGITQSPKYLFRKEGQNVTLSCEQNLNHDAMYWYRQDPGQGLRLIYYSQIVNDFQKGDIAEGYSVSREKKESFPLTVTSAQKNPTAFYLCASSRDRGSSYNEQFFGPGTRLTVL.

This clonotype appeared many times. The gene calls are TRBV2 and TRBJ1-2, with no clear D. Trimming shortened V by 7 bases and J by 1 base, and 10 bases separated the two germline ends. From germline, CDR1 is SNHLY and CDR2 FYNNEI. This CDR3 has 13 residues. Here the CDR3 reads CASNRDLNYGYTF. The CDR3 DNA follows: TGTGCCAGCAACCGGGATCTTAACTATGGCTACACCTTC.

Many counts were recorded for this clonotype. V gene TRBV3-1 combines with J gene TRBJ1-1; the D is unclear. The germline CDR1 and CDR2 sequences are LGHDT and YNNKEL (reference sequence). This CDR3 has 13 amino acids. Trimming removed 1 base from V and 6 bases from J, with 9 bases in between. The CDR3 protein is CASSQGGIAEAFF. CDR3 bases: TGTGCCAGCAGCCAAGGGGGTATCGCTGAAGCTTTCTTT.

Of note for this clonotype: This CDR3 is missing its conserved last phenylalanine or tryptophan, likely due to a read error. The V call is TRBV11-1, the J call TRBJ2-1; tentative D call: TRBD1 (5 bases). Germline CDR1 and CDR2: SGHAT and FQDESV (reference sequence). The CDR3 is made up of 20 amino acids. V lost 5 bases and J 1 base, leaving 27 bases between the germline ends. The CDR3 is CASSPAQWRVGPISYNEQFL. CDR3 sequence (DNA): TGTGCCAGCAGCCCGGCGCAGTGGCGTGTGGGGCCGATATCCTACAATGAGCAGTTCCTC.

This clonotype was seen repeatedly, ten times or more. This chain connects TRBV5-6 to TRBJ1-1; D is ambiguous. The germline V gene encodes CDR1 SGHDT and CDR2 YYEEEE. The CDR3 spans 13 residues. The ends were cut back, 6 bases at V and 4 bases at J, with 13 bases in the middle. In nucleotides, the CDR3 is TGTGCCAGCACCTTCGCAGGAGGCACTGAAGCTTTCTTT. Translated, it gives CASTFAGGTEAFF.

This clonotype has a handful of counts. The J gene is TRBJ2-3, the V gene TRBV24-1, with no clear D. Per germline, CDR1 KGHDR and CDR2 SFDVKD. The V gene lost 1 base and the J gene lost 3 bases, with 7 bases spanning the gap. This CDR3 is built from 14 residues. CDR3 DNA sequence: TGTGCCACCAGTGATTTCGACCCGACAGATACGCAGTATTTT. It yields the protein CATSDFDPTDTQYF.

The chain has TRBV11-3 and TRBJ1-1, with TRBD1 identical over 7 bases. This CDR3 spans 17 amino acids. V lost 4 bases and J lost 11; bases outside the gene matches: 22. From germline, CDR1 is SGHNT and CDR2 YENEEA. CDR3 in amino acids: CASSSIHRGQGDRSAFF. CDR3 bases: TGTGCCAGCAGCTCTATTCACCGGGGGCAGGGGGACCGTTCGGCTTTCTTT.

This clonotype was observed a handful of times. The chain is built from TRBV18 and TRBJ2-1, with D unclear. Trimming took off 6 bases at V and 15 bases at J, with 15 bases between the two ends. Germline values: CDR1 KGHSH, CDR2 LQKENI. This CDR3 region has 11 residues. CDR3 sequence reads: CASSLQGDMFF. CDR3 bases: TGTGCCAGCTCCTTACAAGGTGATATGTTCTTC.

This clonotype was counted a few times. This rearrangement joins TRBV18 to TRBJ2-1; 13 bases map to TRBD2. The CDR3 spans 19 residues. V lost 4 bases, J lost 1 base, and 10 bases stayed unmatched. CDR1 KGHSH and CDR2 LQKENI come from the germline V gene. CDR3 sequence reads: CASSRAGLAGLSSYNEQFF. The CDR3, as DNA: TGTGCCAGCTCACGAGCGGGACTAGCGGGATTATCGTCCTACAATGAGCAGTTCTTC.

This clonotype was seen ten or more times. DNA of the CDR3: TGTGCCAGCAGTTTGGACAGAATCAGCTATGGCTACACCTTC. As protein: CASSLDRISYGYTF. This chain connects TRBV12-3 or TRBV12-4 to TRBJ1-2, with D possibly TRBD1 on 6 matching bases. This CDR3 comprises 14 residues. V was shortened by 3 bases and J by 4 bases, with 12 bases between the two germline ends.

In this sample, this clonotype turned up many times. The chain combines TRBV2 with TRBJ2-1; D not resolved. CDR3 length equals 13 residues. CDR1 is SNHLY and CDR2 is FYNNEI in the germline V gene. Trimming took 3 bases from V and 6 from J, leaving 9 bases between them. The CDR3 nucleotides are TGTGCCAGCAGTGAGGAAAGGGTCAATGAGCAGTTCTTC. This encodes CASSEERVNEQFF.

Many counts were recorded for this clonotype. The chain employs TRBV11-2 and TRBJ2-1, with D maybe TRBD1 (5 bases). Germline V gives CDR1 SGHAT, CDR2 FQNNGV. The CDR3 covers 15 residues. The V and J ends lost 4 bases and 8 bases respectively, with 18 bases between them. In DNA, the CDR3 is TGTGCCAGCAGCTATAGGCCTCCTAGGGGTCATGAGCAGTTCTTC. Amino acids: CASSYRPPRGHEQFF.

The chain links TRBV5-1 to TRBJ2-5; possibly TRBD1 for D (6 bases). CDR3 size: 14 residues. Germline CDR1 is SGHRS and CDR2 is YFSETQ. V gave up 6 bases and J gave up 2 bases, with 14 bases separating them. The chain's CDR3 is CASNPTGPQETQYF. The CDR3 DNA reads TGCGCCAGCAACCCGACAGGACCACAAGAGACCCAGTACTTC. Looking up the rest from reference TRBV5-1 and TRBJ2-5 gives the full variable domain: KAGVTQTPRYLIKTRGQQVTLSCSPISGHRSVSWYQQTPGQGLQFLFEYFSETQRNKGNFPGRFSGRQFSNSRSEMNVSTLELGDSALYLCASNPTGPQETQYFGPGTRLLVL.

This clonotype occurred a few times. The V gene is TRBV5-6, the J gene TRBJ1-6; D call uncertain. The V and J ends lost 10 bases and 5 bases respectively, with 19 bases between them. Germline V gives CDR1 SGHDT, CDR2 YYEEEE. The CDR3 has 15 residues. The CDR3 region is CASQRRASNNSPLHF. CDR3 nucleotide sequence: TGTGCCTCACAACGTCGGGCCTCGAATAATTCACCCCTCCACTTT.

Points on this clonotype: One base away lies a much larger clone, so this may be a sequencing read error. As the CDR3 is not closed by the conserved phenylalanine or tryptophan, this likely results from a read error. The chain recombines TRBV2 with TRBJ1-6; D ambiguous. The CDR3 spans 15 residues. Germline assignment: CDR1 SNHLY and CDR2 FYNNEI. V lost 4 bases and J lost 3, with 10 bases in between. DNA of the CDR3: TGTGCCAGCAGTGTTAACGGATACTATAATTCACCCCTCCACCTT. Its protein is CASSVNGYYNSPLHL.

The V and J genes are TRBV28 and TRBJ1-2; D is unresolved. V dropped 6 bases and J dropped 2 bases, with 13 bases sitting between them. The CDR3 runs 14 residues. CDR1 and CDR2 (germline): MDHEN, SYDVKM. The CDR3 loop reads CASRTTGKNYGYTF. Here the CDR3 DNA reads TGTGCCAGCAGAACCACCGGGAAAAACTATGGCTACACCTTC.